This TCR beta chain was obtained from a study of T cell repertoires in cytomegalovirus infection. Looking at the study overall: Well-studied HLA-B-restricted CMV epitopes were used in the study alongside recently identified HLA-C-restricted ones.

The CDR3 has 14 residues. The germline CDR1 and CDR2 sequences are MNHNS and SASEGT. V shed 11 bases and J shed 2 bases, with 15 bases lying between them. TCRdb re-derived calls from the reads in MiXCR, one entry per CDR3 protein. The sample includes tens of thousands of distinct CDR3 sequences, around a fifth of them seen just once. About this clonotype: Antigen specificity is unknown.

Broader study findings: Summed frequency of shared TCR beta families picked out CMV carriers who also had the relevant HLA. CMV-specific TCR beta clonotypes restricted by HLA-C were the ones dominating the ex vivo response.

The receptor was isolated from a human donor in good health (CMV status not recorded). Some clones in this sample may be carry-over from other donors' samples. Sequencing was performed on CD8+ T cells from cultured PBMCs, taken from culture after CMV antigen stimulation. V gene TRBV6-1 combines with J gene TRBJ2-2; possibly TRBD1 for D (5 bases). The CDR3 sequence is CASGRGANTGELFF. The CDR3 nucleotides read TGTGCCTCCGGACGTGGGGCTAACACCGGGGAGCTGTTTTTT.